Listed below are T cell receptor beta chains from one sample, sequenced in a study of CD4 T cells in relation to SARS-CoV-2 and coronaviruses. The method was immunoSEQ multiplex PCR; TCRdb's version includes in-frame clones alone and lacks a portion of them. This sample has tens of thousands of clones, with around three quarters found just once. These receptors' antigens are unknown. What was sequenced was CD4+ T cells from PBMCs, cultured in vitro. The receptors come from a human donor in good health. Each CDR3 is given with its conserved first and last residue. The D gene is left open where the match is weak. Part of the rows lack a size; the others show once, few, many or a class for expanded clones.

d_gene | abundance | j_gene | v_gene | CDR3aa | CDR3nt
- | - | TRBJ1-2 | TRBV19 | CASSTWGALTRNYGYTF | TGTGCCAGTAGTACATGGGGAGCCCTCACCCGTAACTATGGCTACACCTTC
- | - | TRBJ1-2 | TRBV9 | CASSVYRKADYGYTF | TGTGCCAGCAGCGTCTACCGGAAAGCGGACTATGGCTACACCTTC
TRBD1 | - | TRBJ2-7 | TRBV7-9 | CASSSTGNEQYF | TGTGCCAGCAGCTCGACAGGGAACGAGCAGTACTTC
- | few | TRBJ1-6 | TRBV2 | CASSDDQSSYNSPLHF | TGTGCCAGCAGTGACGACCAGAGCTCCTATAATTCACCCCTCCACTTT
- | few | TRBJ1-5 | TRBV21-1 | CASSKGNQPQHF | TGTGCCAGCAGCAAAGGGAATCAGCCCCAGCATTTT
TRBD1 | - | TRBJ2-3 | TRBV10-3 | CAISGDRQADTQYF | TGTGCCATCAGTGGGGACAGGCAGGCGGATACGCAGTATTTT
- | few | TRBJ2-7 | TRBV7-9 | CASSETGDEQYF | TGTGCCAGCAGCGAAACCGGGGACGAGCAGTACTTC
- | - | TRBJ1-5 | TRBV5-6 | CASSLFFLGGDQPQHF | TGTGCCAGCAGCTTGTTTTTTCTCGGGGGCGATCAGCCCCAGCATTTT
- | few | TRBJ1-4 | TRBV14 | CASSRFQGGGEKLFF | TGTGCCAGCAGCCGATTTCAGGGAGGAGGTGAAAAACTGTTTTTT
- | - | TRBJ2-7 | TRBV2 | CASTPGLFSYEQYF | TGTGCCAGCACGCCGGGACTTTTCTCCTACGAGCAGTACTTC
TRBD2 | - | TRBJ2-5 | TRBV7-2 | CASSLEAGGLKTQYF | TGTGCCAGCAGCTTAGAAGCGGGGGGGCTTAAGACCCAGTACTTC
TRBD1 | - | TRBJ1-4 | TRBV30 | CAWRAPGQGNEKLFF | TGTGCCTGGAGGGCCCCGGGACAGGGTAATGAAAAACTGTTTTTT
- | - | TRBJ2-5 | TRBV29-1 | CSVGSRSQETQYF | TGCAGCGTTGGATCCAGGAGCCAAGAGACCCAGTACTTC
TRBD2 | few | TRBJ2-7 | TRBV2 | CASILPGGKRSYEQYF | TGTGCCAGCATCTTACCCGGGGGGAAGCGCTCCTACGAGCAGTACTTC
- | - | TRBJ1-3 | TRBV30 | CAVPGGGPGNTIYF | TGTGCCGTGCCCGGGGGAGGCCCTGGAAACACCATATATTTT
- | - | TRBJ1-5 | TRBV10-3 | CAISERGTEDQPQHF | TGTGCCATCAGTGAACGGGGGACGGAGGATCAGCCCCAGCATTTT
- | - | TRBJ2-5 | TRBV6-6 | CASNDGRKETQYF | TGTGCCAGCAACGATGGCCGTAAAGAGACCCAGTACTTC
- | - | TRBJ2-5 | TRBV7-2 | CASSLRYGGGETQYF | TGTGCCAGCAGCTTACGGTATGGGGGAGGAGAGACCCAGTACTTC
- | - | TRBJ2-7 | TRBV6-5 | CASRDRLFYEQYF | TGTGCCAGCAGGGACAGACTTTTCTACGAGCAGTACTTC
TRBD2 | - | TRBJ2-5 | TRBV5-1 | CASSDLAGGQSETQYF | TGCGCCAGCAGCGACTTAGCGGGGGGGCAGTCAGAGACCCAGTACTTC
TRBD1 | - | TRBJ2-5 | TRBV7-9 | CASSPRTGVGETQYF | TGTGCCAGCAGCCCCCGGACAGGGGTGGGAGAGACCCAGTACTTC
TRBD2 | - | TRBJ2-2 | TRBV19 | CATQLAGDTGELFF | TGTGCCACCCAACTAGCGGGCGACACCGGGGAGCTGTTTTTT
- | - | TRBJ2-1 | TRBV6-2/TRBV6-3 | CASSHDGGMLEQFF | TGTGCCAGCAGTCACGACGGAGGAATGCTTGAGCAGTTCTTC
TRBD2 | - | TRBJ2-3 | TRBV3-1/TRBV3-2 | CASSQALLAGGPDTQYF | TGTGCCAGCAGCCAAGCCCTACTAGCGGGAGGCCCAGATACGCAGTATTTT
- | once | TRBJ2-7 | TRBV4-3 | CASSPGRFSYEQYF | TGCGCCAGCAGCCCGGGACGGTTTTCCTACGAGCAGTACTTC
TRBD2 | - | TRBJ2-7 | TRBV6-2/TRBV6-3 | CASSYAGGIQYF | TGTGCCAGCAGTTACGCCGGGGGGATTCAGTACTTC
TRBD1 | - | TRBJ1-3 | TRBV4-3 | CASSQEWDRDVNTIYF | TGCGCCAGCAGCCAAGAGTGGGACAGGGATGTAAACACCATATATTTT
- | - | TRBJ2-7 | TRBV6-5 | CASSYWGGRPYEQYF | TGTGCCAGCAGTTACTGGGGGGGGCGCCCCTACGAGCAGTACTTC
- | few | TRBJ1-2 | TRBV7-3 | CASSLDNSRDQGYTF | TGTGCCAGCAGCCTAGATAATAGCAGGGATCAAGGCTACACCTTC
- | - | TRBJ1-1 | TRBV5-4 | CASSPGLDREAFF | TGTGCCAGCAGCCCCGGATTAGACAGGGAAGCTTTCTTT
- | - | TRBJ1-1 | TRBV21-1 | CASSAHRGRTEAFF | TGTGCCAGCAGCGCTCACAGGGGACGAACTGAAGCTTTCTTT
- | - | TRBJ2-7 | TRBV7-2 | CASSYGLPYEQYF | TGTGCCAGCAGCTACGGACTACCCTACGAGCAGTACTTC
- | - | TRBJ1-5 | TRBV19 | CASATSSMAQHF | TGTGCCAGTGCTACGTCCTCCATGGCCCAGCATTTT
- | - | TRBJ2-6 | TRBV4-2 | CASSQDSGPHSGANVLTF | TGTGCCAGCAGCCAAGACTCTGGACCACACAGTGGGGCCAACGTCCTGACTTTC
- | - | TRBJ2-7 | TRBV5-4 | CASSFQSKPYEQYF | TGTGCCAGCAGCTTTCAATCAAAACCCTACGAGCAGTACTTC
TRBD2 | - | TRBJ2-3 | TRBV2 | CAMRTSEMDTQYF | TGTGCCATGCGGACTAGCGAGATGGATACGCAGTATTTT
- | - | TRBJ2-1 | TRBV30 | CAWNAGNTYNEQFF | TGTGCCTGGAACGCGGGAAACACCTACAATGAGCAGTTCTTC
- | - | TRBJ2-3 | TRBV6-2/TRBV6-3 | CATSGLSTDTQYF | TGTGCCACCAGCGGGTTGAGCACAGATACGCAGTATTTT
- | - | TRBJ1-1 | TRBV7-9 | CASSLPSMTEAFF | TGTGCCAGCAGCTTACCCAGTATGACTGAAGCTTTCTTT
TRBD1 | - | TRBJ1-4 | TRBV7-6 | CASSLEDRGHEKLFF | TGTGCCAGCAGCTTAGAGGACAGGGGTCATGAAAAACTGTTTTTT